The 9 T cell receptor beta chains listed next were all sequenced from one sample in a study of regulatory T cells in long-lasting Graves disease. Regarding time point: newly diagnosed GD, antithyroid drugs for less than 3 months. Isolated PBMC RNA provided the starting material for the TCR library. CDR3-region Arm-PCR and iRepertoire HTBI primers produced the TCR beta libraries. One entry per CDR3 protein results from TCRdb running MiXCR on the multiplex PCR reads. The data show hundreds of thousands of distinct CDR3 sequences, roughly 14% seen once. Another study also made use of these data, one on T cells in Graves' hyperthyroidism and ophthalmopathy.

The source was peripheral blood mononuclear cells (PBMCs), collected at new diagnosis, from a patient treated with antithyroid drugs. The receptor source for this set is a man aged 30 to 45 with Graves disease.

This clonotype was counted ten times or more. The chain recombines TRBV7-2 with TRBJ2-5; D is uncertain. With 1 base removed from V and 5 bases from J, the gap between germline ends came to 11 bases. The germline CDR1 and CDR2 sequences are SGHTA and FQGNSA. The CDR3 has 14 residues. The CDR3 loop is CASSLVSLGETQYF. The DNA for the CDR3 is TGTGCCAGCAGCTTAGTGTCCCTGGGGGAGACCCAGTACTTC.

This clonotype was picked up many times. V gene TRBV5-1 combines with J gene TRBJ1-1; D might be TRBD1 (5 bases). The CDR3 sequence is 14 residues long. CDR1 and CDR2 from the germline V gene are SGHRS and YFSETQ. The V and J ends lost 0 bases and 11 bases respectively, with 17 bases between them. CDR3 sequence reads: CASSLVGQGARAFF. The CDR3 region has the DNA TGCGCCAGCAGCTTGGTTGGGCAGGGCGCACGGGCTTTCTTT.

This clonotype was seen ten or more times. The chain joins TRBV19 to TRBJ1-1; D may be TRBD1 (5 bases). This CDR3 has 13 residues. V shed 8 bases and J shed 5 bases, with 15 bases lying between them. CDR1 is LNHDA and CDR2 is SQIVND in the germline V gene (reference sequence). CDR3: CASGSGGRTEAFF. The CDR3 bases are TGTGCCAGTGGCTCTGGGGGAAGGACTGAAGCTTTCTTT.

This chain links TRBV5-6 with TRBJ2-2; perhaps TRBD2 as D (5 bases). Looked up from germline, CDR1 is SGHDT and CDR2 is YYEEEE. The CDR3 contains 14 residues. The ends were cut back, 0 bases at V and 6 bases at J, with 9 bases in the middle. In DNA, the CDR3 is TGTGCCAGCAGCTTGGAAGACTACCCCGGGGAGCTGTTTTTT. Protein product: CASSLEDYPGELFF.

This clonotype was found a few times. A much larger clone differs from this one at a single base, so this may be a read error. J is TRBJ2-3 and V is TRBV6-1; D possibly corresponds to TRBD1 (6 bases). This CDR3 has 15 residues. CDR1 is MNHNS and CDR2 is SASEGT in the germline V gene. V lost 8 bases, J lost 11 bases, and 26 bases lay in between. The CDR3 DNA sequence: TGTGCCAGCCGTCAGGGGCTAGTACTGGGCGGTATGCAGTATTTT. It encodes CASRQGLVLGGMQYF.

V is TRBV6-4 and J is TRBJ1-5; D unresolved. The CDR3 extends over 15 amino acids. V dropped 0 bases and J dropped 3 bases, with 9 bases sitting between them. Germline V gene lookup returns CDR1 MRHNA and CDR2 SNTAGT. The CDR3 DNA is TGTGCCAGCAGTGACTCGCTGGGAGTCAATCAGCCCCAGCATTTT. This gives the protein CASSDSLGVNQPQHF.

About this clonotype: The conserved closing phenylalanine or tryptophan is absent in this CDR3, likely reflecting a read error. Because the CDR3's place on the DNA is in doubt, the DNA is left out and the CDR3 is given as listed by TCRdb. V usage is TRBV11-2 and J usage is TRBJ2-5; the DNA was not compared with TRBD2, the D call given in the table. From germline, CDR1 is SGHAT and CDR2 FQNNGV. With termini counted, the CDR3 has 10 amino acids. Here the CDR3 reads CASSLDGSAG.

There are many counts of this clonotype. The rearrangement links TRBV11-2 to TRBJ2-1; 10 positions agree with TRBD2. CDR1 and CDR2 (germline): SGHAT, FQNNGV. Losses at the gene ends were 5 bases for V and 6 bases for J; bases not matched to a gene: 4. The CDR3 is 14 residues long. CDR3 loop: CASSSSGRFNEQFF. The CDR3 DNA reads as TGTGCCAGCAGCAGTAGCGGGAGGTTCAATGAGCAGTTCTTC.

Comments on this clonotype: Given a far larger clone just one base away, this is likely a sequencing read error. The conserved phenylalanine or tryptophan normally closing the CDR3 is absent here, so this likely arose from a read error. The rearrangement joins TRBV6-2 or TRBV6-3 to TRBJ2-5, with 8 bases identical to TRBD2. Germline loops: CDR1 MNHEY, CDR2 SVGEGT. CDR3 size: 14 residues. The V segment lost 4 bases and the J segment 5 bases; nucleotides outside the gene matches: 6. The CDR3 nucleotides are TGTGCCAGCAGTTCCTTAGCGGGAATGGAGACCCAGTACCTC. This encodes CASSSLAGMETQYL.